The rows below give T cell receptor beta chains drawn from one sample of a study of type 1 regulatory T cells. A single record per CDR3 protein comes from TCRdb applying MiXCR to the reads. Of some 90,000 distinct CDR3 sequences in the sample, less than 40% were seen once. The specimen sequenced was CD4+ T cells, either the whole sample or a sorted fraction (not recorded which). The receptor source for this set is a human donor in good health. The CDR3 runs from the conserved cysteine through the conserved F or W.

V | CDR3
TRBV12-3/TRBV12-4 | CASSPAGGVGETQYF
TRBV2 | CASSDRQTVTFF
TRBV4-2 | CASSHGGQKNTEAFF
TRBV12-3/TRBV12-4 | CASTPYWGANTEAFF
TRBV20-1 | CSVSAGLNNEQFF
TRBV20-1 | CSVSRNRPPTDTQYF
TRBV20-1 | CSARLLAGGRNEQFF
TRBV7-9 | CASSGGYGRNTDTQYF
TRBV11-2 | CASSPRGWANEQFF
TRBV2 | CASLKDSLGETQYF
TRBV11-2 | CASSLDPDVSSGYTF
TRBV30 | CAWRDGQGGYTF
TRBV5-1 | CASSLGTVENNEKLFF
TRBV27 | CASSPVEPYNEQFF
TRBV3-1 | CASRQGLAPANEKLFF
TRBV7-9 | CASSHRGGGQAFF
TRBV7-8 | CASSRPSGGVSTDTQYF
TRBV20-1 | CSARDRQRVYNEQFF
TRBV5-1 | CASSLMSSGRFYNEQFF
TRBV12-3/TRBV12-4 | CASRPEVGSEQYF
TRBV20-1 | CSARTSGDIYNERFF
TRBV19 | CASSGLGARATNEKLFF
TRBV20-1 | CSARDDQSYEQYF
TRBV5-1 | CASSNPVRPTEAFF
TRBV7-2 | CASRLQERSNEQFF
TRBV5-1 | CASSLGTGTDTQYF
TRBV7-2 | CASSPRGSFSPEQYF
TRBV14 | CASSQDRAVRDGEQFF
TRBV7-8 | CASSSGGLTSYEQYF
TRBV5-1 | CASSLNSGPGGYTF
TRBV7-2 | CASSFGGAPTDTQYF
TRBV6-2/TRBV6-3 | CASSYSRGSGIKSTDTQYF
TRBV7-6 | CAMADWKAGTQYF
TRBV6-5 | CASSPRGQGAGNEQFF
TRBV20-1 | CSATRPRLAGSDTQYF
TRBV10-3 | CAISEQPGAGEQYF
TRBV2 | CASSEAGAGGSTDTQYF
TRBV24-1 | CATSETGSPKPQHF
TRBV7-9 | CASSLKVSGDQRRTDTQYF
TRBV7-3 | CASSQGAVLASGANVLTF
TRBV20-1 | CSARWASGVANTGELFF
TRBV5-1 | CASSALPMETQYF
TRBV7-3 | CASSLKGAGTEAFF
TRBV19 | CASSELGGLGEQYF
TRBV5-1 | CASSLWSGLTDTQYF
TRBV6-5 | CASSYLTSGRPGELFF
TRBV2 | CASTGGRNEKLFF
TRBV28 | CASHVREFHTEAFF
TRBV4-1 | CATSIGTGGQETQYF
TRBV3-1 | CASSQARQNGYTF
TRBV27 | CASSLPGQPARGTIYF
TRBV30 | CAWQVSGKVETQYF
TRBV18 | CASSPTSGQSSYNEQFF
TRBV19 | CASSIEQREGQETQYF
TRBV14 | CASSLTGTPNSPLHF
TRBV12-3/TRBV12-4 | CASLKTALSGELFF
TRBV6-1 | CASITSGANYGYTF
TRBV5-6 | CASSLRLTTGELFF
TRBV29-1 | CSVGVGDNQPQHF
TRBV20-1 | CSAITGDITEAFF